The next 2 T cell receptor beta chains were all read from a single sample in a study of blood T cells in healthy people across ages. The authors ran a second PCR of about 6 to 11 cycles using a sample-barcoded 5' primer and a J-beta primer mix. TCRdb used MiXCR to reprocess the 5' RACE reads, holding one entry per CDR3 protein. The repertoire has around 970,000 distinct CDR3 sequences, roughly 47% of them found once; the top ten carry about a fifth. Sequenced sample: blood. These receptors were collected from a woman aged 55-70 years in good health.

This clonotype was observed a few times. The chain employs TRBV7-2 and TRBJ2-5; 11 nucleotides line up with TRBD2. Looked up from germline, CDR1 is SGHTA and CDR2 is FQGNSA. Losses at the gene ends were 5 bases for V and 3 bases for J; bases not matched to a gene: 8. CDR3 length: 16 amino acids. CDR3 DNA: TGTGCCAGCAGCGGCTTAGCGGGAGGGCCCGAAGAGACCCAGTACTTC. Its protein is CASSGLAGGPEETQYF.

The genes are TRBV12-3 or TRBV12-4 and TRBJ2-7; D remains ambiguous. CDR3 length: 13 residues. Trimming shortened V by 2 bases and J by 4 bases, and 9 bases separated the two germline ends. The CDR3 DNA follows: TGTGCCAGCAGTTTATGGGAAAATTACGAGCAGTACTTC. The encoded protein is CASSLWENYEQYF.